Listed here are 25 T cell receptor beta chains from one sample, sequenced in a study of naive and memory T cell subsets. Both TRBC1 and TRBC2 were covered by a beta constant-region primer of two equimolar oligonucleotides. Each CDR3 protein is one row after TCRdb ran MiXCR on the UMI-ligation and nested PCR reads. This sample has some 150,000 distinct CDR3 sequences, with over 15% found just once. Material: naive CD4+ T cells from blood. The receptors come from a human donor in good health.

This clonotype has ten or more counts. The chain recombines TRBV11-2 with TRBJ2-3; D possibly uses TRBD1 or TRBD2 (5 bases each). Germline CDR1 SGHAT, CDR2 FQNNGV. CDR3 size: 17 residues. The V end lost 5 bases, the J end lost 0 bases, and 18 bases lay between the germline ends. This CDR3 is CASSPYPGTESTDTQYF. For the CDR3, the DNA is TGTGCCAGCAGCCCCTACCCAGGGACGGAAAGCACAGATACGCAGTATTTT. Filled out from reference TRBV11-2 and TRBJ2-3, the complete variable domain reads EAGVAQSPRYKIIEKRQSVAFWCNPISGHATLYWYQQILGQGPKLLIQFQNNGVVDDSQLPKDRFSAERLKGVDSTLKIQPAKLEDSAVYLCASSPYPGTESTDTQYFGPGTRLTVL.

The gene calls are TRBV6-5 and TRBJ1-6, with D unclear. The CDR3 length is 15 residues. The V end lost 7 bases, the J end lost 0 bases, and 10 bases lay between the germline ends. The germline gives CDR1 MNHEY, CDR2 SVGAGI. The CDR3 is CASTRRSSYNSPLHF. In DNA form, the CDR3 reads TGTGCCAGCACTCGACGGAGCTCCTATAATTCACCCCTCCACTTT.

This clonotype has more than one count but fewer than ten. The V and J genes are TRBV19 and TRBJ2-7; weak D call: TRBD1 (5 bases). Germline V gene data show CDR1 as LNHDA and CDR2 as SQIVND (reference sequence). V lost 4 bases to trimming and J lost 2 bases, with 21 bases between them. This CDR3 has 17 amino acids. Here the CDR3 reads CASSTIFGAELTYEQYF. CDR3 in DNA: TGTGCCAGTAGTACGATCTTTGGGGCGGAGCTCACCTACGAGCAGTACTTC. The full variable domain, with the rest looked up from reference TRBV19 and TRBJ2-7, is DGGITQSPKYLFRKEGQNVTLSCEQNLNHDAMYWYRQDPGQGLRLIYYSQIVNDFQKGDIAEGYSVSREKKESFPLTVTSAQKNPTAFYLCASSTIFGAELTYEQYFGPGTRLTVT.

The rearrangement joins TRBV18 to TRBJ2-7; no clear D. From germline, CDR1 is KGHSH and CDR2 LQKENI. Between the trimmed V and J ends, which lost 2 bases and 4 bases, there was a span of 3 bases. The CDR3 is made up of 11 amino acids. The CDR3 spells CASSPEYEQYF. The CDR3 DNA reads as TGTGCCAGCTCACCAGAATACGAGCAGTACTTC.

This clonotype was counted only a few times. CDR3 in DNA: TGTGCCAGCACCCTCTGGGGGACAGGGGGCTACGAGCAGTACTTC. It is translated as CASTLWGTGGYEQYF. This chain uses TRBV28 with TRBJ2-7, with 11 bases fitting TRBD1. Trimming took 7 bases from V and 3 from J; bases not matched to a gene: 8. CDR1 is MDHEN and CDR2 is SYDVKM in the germline V gene. This CDR3 contains 15 residues.

The chain has TRBV30 and TRBJ2-1; 8 bases are a match to TRBD2. The CDR3 length is 15 residues. Germline-derived CDR1 and CDR2 are GTSNPN and SVGIG (reference sequence). The CDR3 DNA is TGTGCTACTACTTCGGGGGGGAGCTCCTACAATGAGCAGTTCTTC. Protein product: CATTSGGSSYNEQFF.

This clonotype was counted only a few times. This sequence joins TRBV29-1 and TRBJ2-1; D not certain. Trimming pared 6 bases from V and 1 base from J, leaving 7 bases between. The length of the CDR3 is 12 residues. The germline V gene has CDR1 SQVTM and CDR2 ANQGSEA. CDR3 coding DNA: TGCAGCGTCAGGACGTCCTACAATGAGCAGTTCTTC. It specifies CSVRTSYNEQFF.

The chain links TRBV5-1 to TRBJ1-5, with no clear D. CDR1 and CDR2 from the germline V gene are SGHRS and YFSETQ. CDR3 length equals 15 residues. Trimming stripped 0 bases from V and 1 base from J, with 8 bases between. For the CDR3, the DNA is TGCGCCAGCAGCTTGGATGGAGAAAGCAATCAGCCCCAGCATTTT. Translation: CASSLDGESNQPQHF.

This clonotype was found a few times. The CDR3 bases are TGTGCCATCAAACCGGGGGTCGGTAGCGAGCAGTACTTC. Translating gives CAIKPGVGSEQYF. The genes are TRBV10-3 and TRBJ2-7; tentatively, D is TRBD2 (6 bases). The germline V gene encodes CDR1 ENHRY and CDR2 SYGVKD. The V end was cut by 7 bases, the J end by 6 bases, with 16 bases between. The CDR3 consists of 13 residues.

This chain links TRBV2 with TRBJ1-1; no clear D gene. The CDR3 is 14 amino acids. Germline CDR1 reads SNHLY; CDR2 reads FYNNEI. Trimming stripped 6 bases from V and 5 bases from J, with 16 bases between. CDR3 in amino acids: CASRAVRGRTEAFF. In DNA, the CDR3 is TGTGCCAGCAGGGCAGTAAGAGGGAGGACTGAAGCTTTCTTT.

This clonotype was detected only a few times. V is TRBV20-1 and J is TRBJ2-5; weak D call: TRBD1 (5 bases). This CDR3 has 14 amino acids. V was trimmed by 0 bases and J by 4 bases, leaving 12 bases between them. CDR1 is DFQATT and CDR2 is SNEGSKA in the germline V gene (reference sequence). The DNA for the CDR3 is TGCAGTGCTAGAGATCAGGAAGGGGCAGAGACCCAGTACTTC. Translating gives CSARDQEGAETQYF.

The rearrangement uses TRBV20-1 and TRBJ2-3; TRBD2 matches 7 bases. V lost 2 bases, J lost 3 bases, and 5 bases stayed unmatched. The CDR3 loop spans 14 amino acids. Germline CDR1 and CDR2: DFQATT and SNEGSKA (reference sequence). CDR3 bases: TGCAGTGCTAGACTAGCGGCGGGGACAGATACGCAGTATTTT. Amino acids: CSARLAAGTDTQYF.

This rearrangement joins TRBV20-1 to TRBJ1-4; the D is unclear. This CDR3 is 12 amino acids long. The V gene lost 3 bases and the J gene lost 5 bases, with 7 bases spanning the gap. From germline, CDR1 is DFQATT and CDR2 SNEGSKA (reference sequence). CDR3 DNA sequence: TGCAGTGCTAGCGGGAGGAATGAAAAACTGTTTTTT. Translating it yields CSASGRNEKLFF.

This clonotype came up many times. The CDR3 bases are TGCAGTGCTACCGTAAACGGGAGAGCGTACGAGCAGTACTTC. As protein: CSATVNGRAYEQYF. This chain connects TRBV20-1 to TRBJ2-7, with TRBD2 as a possible D gene (6 bases). The CDR3 loop spans 14 amino acids. V was clipped by 4 bases and J by 4 bases, with 17 bases between them. Per the germline V gene, CDR1 is DFQATT and CDR2 is SNEGSKA (reference sequence).

The V and J genes are TRBV6-5 and TRBJ2-3, with 13 bases fitting TRBD2. The J segment lost 5 bases and the V segment lost 5 bases, leaving 7 bases of the junction unmatched. Germline V CDR1 and CDR2: MNHEY, SVGAGI. This CDR3 is built from 16 residues. The DNA for the CDR3 is TGTGCCAGCAGTCCTAGGACTAGCGGGAGTAGAGATACGCAGTATTTT. This sequence encodes CASSPRTSGSRDTQYF.

This clonotype was observed a handful of times. The genes are TRBV20-1 and TRBJ2-1, with D tentatively TRBD2 (6 bases). The V end lost 4 bases, the J end lost 5 bases, and 21 bases lay between the germline ends. The CDR3 contains 16 residues. Germline V gene data show CDR1 as DFQATT and CDR2 as SNEGSKA (reference sequence). CDR3 nucleotide sequence: TGCAGTGCTATTCCCCTGGGAGGCAACCACGACAATGAGCAGTTCTTC. This encodes CSAIPLGGNHDNEQFF.

The chain carries TRBV30 and TRBJ1-1; a possible D gene is TRBD1 (6 bases). Deletions cut 5 bases from V and 5 bases from J, with 15 bases between. This CDR3 has 13 residues. The germline V gene encodes CDR1 GTSNPN and CDR2 SVGIG (reference sequence). This CDR3 reads CAWGPRGRTEAFF. CDR3 in DNA: TGTGCCTGGGGTCCCAGGGGAAGGACTGAAGCTTTCTTT.

This clonotype was seen more than once but under ten times. This sequence joins TRBV6-1 and TRBJ2-1; D gene unclear. Germline V gives CDR1 MNHNS, CDR2 SASEGT. The ends were cut back, 7 bases at V and 5 bases at J, with 12 bases in the middle. The CDR3 sequence is 13 residues long. The CDR3 coding sequence is TGTGCCAGCACTTGGACCGCGAACAATGAGCAGTTCTTC. This sequence encodes CASTWTANNEQFF.

This clonotype has only a few counts. The chain has TRBV18 and TRBJ2-1, with TRBD2 identical over 14 bases. J gave up 0 bases and V 5 bases, and 3 bases lay outside the gene matches. The CDR3 spans 17 residues. Germline V lookup: CDR1 KGHSH, CDR2 LQKENI. The CDR3 reads CASSGLAGGASYNEQFF. The CDR3 DNA sequence: TGTGCCAGCTCAGGACTAGCGGGAGGCGCCTCCTACAATGAGCAGTTCTTC.

This clonotype was found a few times. In DNA form, the CDR3 reads TGTGCCAGCAGTTACCCCATCCGGGACGGAATATCCTACGAGCAGTACTTC. As protein: CASSYPIRDGISYEQYF. The V call is TRBV6-2 or TRBV6-3, the J call TRBJ2-7; tentatively, D is TRBD1 or TRBD2 (5 bases each). Germline CDR1 is MNHEY and CDR2 is SVGEGT. Deletions cut 2 bases from V and 1 base from J, with 18 bases between. The CDR3 has 17 residues.

This clonotype was counted a few times. The CDR3 DNA reads as TGTGCCACCAGTGATATACAGGGTTTTACCGGGGAGCTGTTTTTT. Translating it yields CATSDIQGFTGELFF. The rearrangement links TRBV24-1 to TRBJ2-2, with D perhaps TRBD1 (6 bases). The CDR3 length is 15 residues. CDR1 and CDR2 (germline): KGHDR, SFDVKD. V lost 3 bases and J lost 5, with 12 bases in between.

The chain joins TRBV4-1 to TRBJ2-5; D is unresolved. The CDR3 is 15 residues long. Germline V gene data show CDR1 as MGHRA and CDR2 as YSYEKL. Trimming left V 0 bases short and J 2 bases short, with 10 bases between. The DNA for the CDR3 is TGCGCCAGCAGCCAAGATTTGGGCGGACAAGAGACCCAGTACTTC. This codes for CASSQDLGGQETQYF.

This clonotype was counted at least ten times. The rearrangement uses TRBV12-3 or TRBV12-4 and TRBJ2-7; TRBD2 agrees at 13 bases. The CDR3 loop spans 16 amino acids. The V and J ends lost 3 bases and 6 bases, in that order; junction bases with no gene match: 8. CDR3 residues: CASSFHTSGRAGEQYF. For the CDR3, the DNA is TGTGCCAGCAGTTTCCATACTAGCGGGAGGGCCGGCGAGCAGTACTTC.

This sequence joins TRBV20-1 and TRBJ2-5; 7 bases agree with TRBD1. V trimming: 2 bases; J trimming: 2 bases; junction bases outside the gene matches: 11. Per germline, CDR1 DFQATT and CDR2 SNEGSKA (reference sequence). The CDR3 runs to 16 residues. This chain's CDR3 is CSARHPWDSLQETQYF. DNA for the CDR3: TGCAGTGCTAGACACCCCTGGGACAGTCTACAAGAGACCCAGTACTTC.

The chain links TRBV10-3 to TRBJ2-1; D is perhaps TRBD1 (5 bases). Germline V gives CDR1 ENHRY, CDR2 SYGVKD. V lost 6 bases and J lost 0, with 6 bases in between. The CDR3 totals 13 residues. This CDR3 reads CAIRGDSYNEQFF. In DNA, the CDR3 is TGTGCCATCAGAGGGGACTCCTACAATGAGCAGTTCTTC.